The TCR beta chain described here comes from a study of T cells in Graves' hyperthyroidism and ophthalmopathy. Germline V CDR1 and CDR2: MDHEN, SYDVKM. Trimming stripped 3 bases from V and 2 bases from J, with 11 bases between. CDR3 size: 14 residues. This clonotype was counted between two and nine times. Its antigen is currently unknown. The source material, RNA transcripts, was used to amplify TCR beta CDR3 regions. The TCR CDR3 first-round RT-PCR relied on the HTBI primer set. TCRdb ran MiXCR on the multiplex PCR reads and lists one entry per CDR3 protein. The data show fewer than 400,000 distinct CDR3 sequences, 20% to 30% seen once. A patient was excluded if there was uncontrolled infection, other autoimmune disease, pregnancy or lactation. Study results and caveats: By a 13 V-J model, ophthalmopathy was set apart from stable hyperthyroidism.

The specimen was blood. The J gene is TRBJ2-7, the V gene TRBV28, with D unclear. This receptor was identified in a man aged 50-59 years with Graves' hyperthyroidism. CDR3 DNA sequence: TGTGCCAGCAGTTTGGGATTCACGCCCTACGAGCAGTACTTC. This codes for CASSLGFTPYEQYF.